Sequencing of this T cell receptor (beta chain) was carried out in a study of shared clonotypes between healthy human individuals. Study-wide findings and caveats: Memory subsets had estimated richness that was generally smaller than that of naive subsets. Clonotypes which were not shared had lower generation probabilities than clonotypes that all four donors shared.

As to this clone: The antigen remains undetermined.

An even split of each subset's genomic DNA across several immunoSEQ plates was performed. TCRdb keeps only in-frame clones here, not all; method: immunoSEQ multiplex PCR. This table has fewer than 1.6 million clones, just under 99% appearing once. The sequencing input was naive CD4+ T cells sorted from blood. Subset: CD45RA+ positively selected. This TCR was recovered from a young man in good health.

The CDR3 sequence is CASSGPGYGYTF. The CDR3 DNA sequence: TGTGCCAGTAGTGGGCCGGGGTATGGCTACACCTTC. The chain joins TRBV19 to TRBJ1-2, with D unresolved. Per the germline V gene, CDR1 is LNHDA and CDR2 is SQIVND (reference sequence). The CDR3 is 12 residues long. The V end lost 5 bases, the J end lost 5 bases, and 9 bases lay between the germline ends. Complete variable domain (other parts from reference TRBV19 and TRBJ1-2): DGGITQSPKYLFRKEGQNVTLSCEQNLNHDAMYWYRQDPGQGLRLIYYSQIVNDFQKGDIAEGYSVSREKKESFPLTVTSAQKNPTAFYLCASSGPGYGYTFGSGTRLTVV.